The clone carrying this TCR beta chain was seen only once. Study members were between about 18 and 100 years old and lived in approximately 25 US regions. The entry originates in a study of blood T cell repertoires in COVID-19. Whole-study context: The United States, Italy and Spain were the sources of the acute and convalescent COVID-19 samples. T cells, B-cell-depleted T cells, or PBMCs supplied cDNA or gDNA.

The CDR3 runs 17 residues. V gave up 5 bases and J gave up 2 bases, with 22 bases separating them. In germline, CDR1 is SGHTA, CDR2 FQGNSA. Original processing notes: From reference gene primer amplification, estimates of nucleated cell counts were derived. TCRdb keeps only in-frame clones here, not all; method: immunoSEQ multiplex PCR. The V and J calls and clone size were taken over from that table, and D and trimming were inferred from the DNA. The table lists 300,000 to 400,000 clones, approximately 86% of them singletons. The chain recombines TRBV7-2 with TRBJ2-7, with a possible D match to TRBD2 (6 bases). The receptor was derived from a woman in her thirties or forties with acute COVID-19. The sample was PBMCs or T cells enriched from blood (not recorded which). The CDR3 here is CASSRRRAGTSPYEQYF. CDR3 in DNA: TGTGCCAGCAGCCGTCGACGGGCGGGGACTTCCCCCTACGAGCAGTACTTC.